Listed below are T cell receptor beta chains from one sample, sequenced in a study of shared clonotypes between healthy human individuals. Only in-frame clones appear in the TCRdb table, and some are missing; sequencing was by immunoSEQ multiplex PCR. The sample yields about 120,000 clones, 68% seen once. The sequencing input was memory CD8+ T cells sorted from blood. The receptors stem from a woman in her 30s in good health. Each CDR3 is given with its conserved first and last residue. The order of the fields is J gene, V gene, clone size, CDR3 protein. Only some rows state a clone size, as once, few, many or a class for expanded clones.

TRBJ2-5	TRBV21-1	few	CASSRGQETQYF
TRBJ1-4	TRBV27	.	CASTFVGGNEKLFF
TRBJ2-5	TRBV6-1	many	CASSESAGGQETQYF
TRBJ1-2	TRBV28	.	CASSFNSEDYGYTF
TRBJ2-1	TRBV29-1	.	CSAGTGTRSYNEQFF
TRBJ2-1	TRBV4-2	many	CASSQASGSGEQFF
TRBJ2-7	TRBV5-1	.	CASSLDRPYGFYEQYF
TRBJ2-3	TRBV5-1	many	CASSGSSGSSTDTQYF
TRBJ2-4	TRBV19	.	CARYIQYF
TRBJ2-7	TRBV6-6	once	CASSYLPTGADEQYF
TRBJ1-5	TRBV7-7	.	CASSLFGNQPQHF
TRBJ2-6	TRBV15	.	CATSSDFEANVLTF
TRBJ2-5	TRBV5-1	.	CASSLGNGETQYF
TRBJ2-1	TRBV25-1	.	CASSESLGESSYNEQFF
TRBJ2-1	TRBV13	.	CASSLDPLAGKSNEQFF
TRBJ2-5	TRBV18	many	CASSSEMGLVGQETQYF
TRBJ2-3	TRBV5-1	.	CASSLGQSTDTQYF
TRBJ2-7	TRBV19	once	CASSILAGSEQYF
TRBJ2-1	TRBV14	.	CASSQGMSSYNEQFF
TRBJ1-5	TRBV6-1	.	CASSDGRIEGQPQHF
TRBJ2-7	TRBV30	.	CAWRETGTGYVQYF
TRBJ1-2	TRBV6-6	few	CASSYSEVLDYGYTF
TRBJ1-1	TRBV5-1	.	CASSKGTELTEAFF
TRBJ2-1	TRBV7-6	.	CASSLRGRDEQFF
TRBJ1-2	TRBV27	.	CASSSTFGQYYGYTF